The rows below give T cell receptor beta chains drawn from one sample of a study of blood T cell repertoires in COVID-19. Method: immunoSEQ multiplex PCR; TCRdb's copy keeps in-frame clones and lacks some. Of about 160,000 clones in the sample, 80% to 90% are singletons; the top ten hold roughly a fifth. The sequencing sample was made of peripheral blood. These receptors were taken from a woman over 75 with acute or convalescent COVID-19. Both conserved end residues are part of each CDR3. A D gene is named only where the DNA matches it firmly. Clone size is stated in some rows and not others, as once, few, many or a class when expanded.

V gene	J gene	D gene	clone size	CDR3 DNA	CDR3 protein
TRBV5-1	TRBJ2-2	TRBD1	.	TGCGCCAGCAGCTTGGCCGGACAGGTTAACACCGGGGAGCTGTTTTTT	CASSLAGQVNTGELFF
TRBV7-2	TRBJ1-1	.	.	TGTGCCAGCAGCTTACAGGGCCGCGTTATGAACACTGAAGCTTTCTTT	CASSLQGRVMNTEAFF
TRBV29-1	TRBJ2-7	TRBD1	.	TGCAGCGTTGAACCCTCCGGGACAGGGGCGATCTTC	CSVEPSGTGAIF
TRBV7-2	TRBJ1-1	TRBD1	.	TGTGCCAGCAGCAAGGACAGGCTCACGAACACTGAAGCTTTCTTT	CASSKDRLTNTEAFF
TRBV21-1	TRBJ2-7	.	many	TGTGCCAGCAGCAAACCAAATCCCCGGGACAGGGCCGACTCCTACGAGCAGTACTTC	CASSKPNPRDRADSYEQYF
TRBV15	TRBJ1-1	.	many	TGTGCCACCCTTTACACTGAAGCTTTCTTT	CATLYTEAFF
TRBV6-5	TRBJ1-5	TRBD1	.	TGTGCCAGCAGACTCGACAGGGGGCAGGATCAGCCCCAGCATTTT	CASRLDRGQDQPQHF
TRBV3-1/TRBV3-2	TRBJ2-7	.	once	TGTGCCAGCAGCCAAGGGGTGGCGGTCCCCTACGAGCAGTACTTC	CASSQGVAVPYEQYF
TRBV5-4	TRBJ2-1	TRBD2	once	TGTGCCAGCAGCTTGGGGCTAGCGGGAAACTCCTACAATGAGCAGTTCTTC	CASSLGLAGNSYNEQFF
TRBV27	TRBJ2-1	TRBD1	.	TGTGCCAGCAGTTCGGGGACAGGGGGCAACGATGAGCAGTTCTTC	CASSSGTGGNDEQFF
TRBV11-2	TRBJ2-3	TRBD2	few	TGTGCCAGCAGCCTTTTCACTAGCGCGGATACGCAGTATTTT	CASSLFTSADTQYF
TRBV4-2	TRBJ2-3	.	.	TGTGCCAGCAGCCATCAAAGGGGGGGGGAGTCAGATACGCAGTATTTT	CASSHQRGGESDTQYF
TRBV7-9	TRBJ1-2	.	.	TGTGCCAGCAGCCCCCGGACAGTCACCTATGGCTACACCTTC	CASSPRTVTYGYTF
TRBV2	TRBJ2-7	TRBD2	few	TGTGCCAGCAGTGGGACAGCCAGGACTAGCGAAAGTGAGCAGTACTTC	CASSGTARTSESEQYF
TRBV5-4	TRBJ2-6	.	.	TGTGCCAGCAGCTCACCCCCGGGTGGGGCCAACGTCCTGACTTTC	CASSSPPGGANVLTF
TRBV11-3	TRBJ2-1	TRBD2	.	TGTGCCAGCAGCCCACGGGGGGGCCTTCACAATGAGCAGTTCTTC	CASSPRGGLHNEQFF
TRBV15	TRBJ2-2	TRBD2	.	TGTGCCACAGACAGCGGGAGTGGTACCGGGGAGCTGTTTTTT	CATDSGSGTGELFF
TRBV18	TRBJ1-1	TRBD1	.	TGTGCCAGCTCACCACCAGGGGGCCTGAACACTGAAGCTTTCTTT	CASSPPGGLNTEAFF
TRBV6-5	TRBJ2-3	.	.	TGTGCCAGCGGTTTAAGGGGAATCACAGATACGCAGTATTTT	CASGLRGITDTQYF
TRBV10-3	TRBJ2-1	TRBD1	.	TGTGCCATCAGTGGGGGGACAGGGGCCTACAATGAGCAGTTCTTC	CAISGGTGAYNEQFF
TRBV7-9	TRBJ1-2	TRBD1	few	TGTGCCAGCAGCAATTTAAGGACAGGGGGTGGCTACACCTTC	CASSNLRTGGGYTF
TRBV7-9	TRBJ2-2	.	.	TGTGCCAGCAGCTTGAGGGAAACCGGGGAGCTGTTTTTT	CASSLRETGELFF
TRBV5-1	TRBJ1-2	TRBD1	.	TGCGCCAGCAGCTTGGATGGGACAGGGTCGGGAGGCTACACCTTC	CASSLDGTGSGGYTF
TRBV18	TRBJ2-5	.	.	TGTGCCAGCGTCACCACTCGCGGGACTCAAGAGACCCAGTACTTC	CASVTTRGTQETQYF
TRBV7-9	TRBJ2-7	.	.	TGTGCCAGCAGCTCCCAAACCTACGAGCAGTACTTC	CASSSQTYEQYF
TRBV27	TRBJ2-2	TRBD1	.	TGTGCCAGCAGTTGGACAGGGGGCGGGGAGCTGTTTTTT	CASSWTGGGELFF
TRBV10-3	TRBJ1-1	.	.	TGTGCCATCAGTGTAAGACTGGGAGACACTGAAGCTTTCTTT	CAISVRLGDTEAFF
TRBV7-2	TRBJ2-5	.	.	TGTGCCAGCAGCTTAGTGGGGCGGATCCAAGGAGAGACCCAGTACTTC	CASSLVGRIQGETQYF
TRBV11-3	TRBJ2-5	.	.	TGTGCCAGCAGCAAAAATCAGGGTCAACTCCAGTACTTC	CASSKNQGQLQYF
TRBV11-2	TRBJ2-3	.	.	TGTGCCAGCAGACCGACAGGCCTAAACACAGATACGCAGTATTTT	CASRPTGLNTDTQYF
TRBV12-5	TRBJ2-1	TRBD2	.	TGTGCTAGTGGTGCGGGACTAGCCTCCAATGAGCAGTTCTTC	CASGAGLASNEQFF
TRBV7-8	TRBJ1-6	.	few	TGTGCCAGCAGCTTAGCATCGGGGTCGGCATATTCACCCCTCCACTTT	CASSLASGSAYSPLHF